Listed below are T cell receptor beta chains from one sample, sequenced in a study of T cell responses to AZD1222 COVID-19 vaccine. Clones were sequenced by immunoSEQ multiplex PCR, and TCRdb holds only the in-frame ones, with some missing. The sample yields under 150,000 clones, approximately 91% seen once. Sample: peripheral blood, taken 28 days after the second AZD1222 dose. Receptors originate from an adult who received the AZD1222 COVID-19 vaccine. Each CDR3 is given with its conserved first and last residue. The D gene is left open where the match is weak. Some rows mark clone size as missing; the rest say once, few, many or name a class of expanded clone.

D: TRBD1
V: TRBV27
J: TRBJ2-4
size: -
DNA: TGTGCCAGCAGGGACAGGGCTCCCGTAGCCAAAAACATTCAGTACTTC
CDR3: CASRDRAPVAKNIQYF

D: TRBD1
V: TRBV13
J: TRBJ2-3
size: -
DNA: TGTGCCAGCAGCTTTTTCGTGACAGGGCGCACAGATACGCAGTATTTT
CDR3: CASSFFVTGRTDTQYF

D: -
V: TRBV10-1
J: TRBJ2-7
size: -
DNA: TGCGCCAGCACCGTCCGACCAACAGGGTACCTAGCGGAACTCTCCTACGAGCAGTACTTC
CDR3: CASTVRPTGYLAELSYEQYF

D: TRBD2
V: TRBV5-1
J: TRBJ2-3
size: -
DNA: TGCGCCAGCAGCTTGGTGGCGGGGGGGCCCCAAGATACGCAGTATTTT
CDR3: CASSLVAGGPQDTQYF

D: -
V: TRBV9
J: TRBJ1-1
size: -
DNA: TGTGCCAGCAGCGTAGATAACAGGGCCCCTTTCCTAATGAACACTGAAGCTTTCTTT
CDR3: CASSVDNRAPFLMNTEAFF

D: TRBD2
V: TRBV7-3
J: TRBJ2-7
size: -
DNA: TGTGCCAGCAGCTCCTACAGCGGGAGCGTATACGAGCAGTACTTC
CDR3: CASSSYSGSVYEQYF

D: TRBD1
V: TRBV6-5
J: TRBJ1-2
size: once
DNA: TGTGCCAGCAGTTATGACAGGGTGGGCTACACCTTC
CDR3: CASSYDRVGYTF

D: -
V: TRBV19
J: TRBJ2-7
size: few
DNA: TGTGCCAGTAGCCCGGTGGCTAGTGCCGTCTCCGAGCAGTACTTC
CDR3: CASSPVASAVSEQYF

D: -
V: TRBV3-1/TRBV3-2
J: TRBJ1-2
size: -
DNA: TGTGCCAGCAGCTCTCGACAGAACCCCTATGGCTACACCTTC
CDR3: CASSSRQNPYGYTF

D: TRBD1
V: TRBV9
J: TRBJ2-1
size: once
DNA: TGTGCCAGCAGCGTAGATGGACAGGGGTACTACAATGAGCAGTTCTTC
CDR3: CASSVDGQGYYNEQFF

D: -
V: TRBV5-4
J: TRBJ2-2
size: -
DNA: TGTGCCAGCAGAAGAGAGGGCGTGGGGAACACCGGGGAGCTGTTTTTT
CDR3: CASRREGVGNTGELFF

D: TRBD1
V: TRBV19
J: TRBJ1-5
size: -
DNA: TGTGCCAGTAGGGTCCTGGGACAGGGGGCGGGTCAGCCCCAGCATTTT
CDR3: CASRVLGQGAGQPQHF

D: TRBD1
V: TRBV2
J: TRBJ1-5
size: -
DNA: TGTGCCAGCACCCCGGACAGGGGCAATCAGCCCCAGCATTTT
CDR3: CASTPDRGNQPQHF

D: -
V: TRBV10-3
J: TRBJ1-2
size: -
DNA: TGTGCCATCAGTGACCGGACGGCTCTCTATGGCTACACCTTC
CDR3: CAISDRTALYGYTF

D: TRBD1
V: TRBV25-1
J: TRBJ1-2
size: -
DNA: TGTGCCAGCAGACAGCTACAGGGGGATGGCTACACCTTC
CDR3: CASRQLQGDGYTF

D: -
V: TRBV12-3/TRBV12-4
J: TRBJ1-2
size: -
DNA: TGTGCCAGCAGTTTAGGGAACGGCTACACCTTC
CDR3: CASSLGNGYTF

D: TRBD1
V: TRBV6-5
J: TRBJ1-6
size: -
DNA: TGTGCCAGCAGTTACGGCAGGGGGATGGGTTCACCCCTCCACTTT
CDR3: CASSYGRGMGSPLHF

D: TRBD1
V: TRBV6-1
J: TRBJ1-1
size: -
DNA: TGTGCCAGCAGTGCATGGACAGGGCCTATGAACACTGAAGCTTTCTTT
CDR3: CASSAWTGPMNTEAFF

D: -
V: TRBV2
J: TRBJ1-5
size: once
DNA: TGTGCCAGCAGCGTAGAGGCAGTTAGCAATCAGCCCCAGCATTTT
CDR3: CASSVEAVSNQPQHF

D: -
V: TRBV5-1
J: TRBJ1-1
size: few
DNA: TGCGCCAGCAGCTGGGAACAGGGAATAGCTGAAGCTTTCTTT
CDR3: CASSWEQGIAEAFF

D: -
V: TRBV12-3/TRBV12-4
J: TRBJ2-7
size: -
DNA: TGTGCCAGCAGGGCAGGGTCCTACGAGCAGTACTTC
CDR3: CASRAGSYEQYF

D: TRBD2
V: TRBV20-1
J: TRBJ2-1
size: -
DNA: TGCAGTGCTAGTGGTCTTGGAGCGGGAGTCCCCAATGAGCAGTTCTTC
CDR3: CSASGLGAGVPNEQFF

D: -
V: TRBV18
J: TRBJ1-6
size: few
DNA: TGTGCCAGCTCACCTGAGACCATCTACCACATCGGTTTGATCTCCTATAATTCACCCCTCCACTTT
CDR3: CASSPETIYHIGLISYNSPLHF

D: -
V: TRBV5-6
J: TRBJ1-2
size: -
DNA: TGTGCCAGCAGCTTGGCCGGAGAGGACTATGGCTACACCTTC
CDR3: CASSLAGEDYGYTF

D: -
V: TRBV6-6
J: TRBJ2-7
size: -
DNA: TGTGCCAGCAGTTACCGTAGTTTCTACGAGCAGTACTTC
CDR3: CASSYRSFYEQYF

D: -
V: TRBV18
J: TRBJ1-4
size: -
DNA: TGTGCCAGCTCACCACGAAACCAGGACCTCGAGGGACTGTTTTTT
CDR3: CASSPRNQDLEGLFF

D: -
V: TRBV25-1
J: TRBJ2-7
size: -
DNA: TGTGCCAGCAGTGACCCCCGACAGGCCTCCTACGAGCAGTACTTC
CDR3: CASSDPRQASYEQYF

D: TRBD2
V: TRBV7-3
J: TRBJ2-1
size: few
DNA: TGTGCCAGCAGCTTAGTCCTAGCGGGAGGCACTGAGCAGTTCTTC
CDR3: CASSLVLAGGTEQFF

D: -
V: TRBV15
J: TRBJ1-3
size: few
DNA: TGTGCCACCAGCAGAGATCGGGCAGGGTTCGCTGGAAACACCATATATTTT
CDR3: CATSRDRAGFAGNTIYF

D: TRBD1
V: TRBV7-9
J: TRBJ2-3
size: -
DNA: TGTGCCAGCAGCGGCGGGACAGGGCCAGGAGATACGCAGTATTTT
CDR3: CASSGGTGPGDTQYF

D: -
V: TRBV7-3
J: TRBJ1-1
size: -
DNA: TGTGCCAGCAGCTTAAACCCCAGACCGAGCACTGAAGCTTTCTTT
CDR3: CASSLNPRPSTEAFF

D: -
V: TRBV5-1
J: TRBJ2-1
size: -
DNA: TGCGCCAGCAGCTTGGCTTCGGCGGTAAGTGATGAGCAGTTCTTC
CDR3: CASSLASAVSDEQFF

D: -
V: TRBV6-5
J: TRBJ2-5
size: -
DNA: TGTGCCAGCAGTCTTGGACAGTCAAGAATGTCCCAGTACTTC
CDR3: CASSLGQSRMSQYF

D: TRBD1
V: TRBV6-5
J: TRBJ1-5
size: few
DNA: TGTGCCAGCAGTATTGGGACAGCCCTTAATCAGCCCCAGCATTTT
CDR3: CASSIGTALNQPQHF

D: TRBD1
V: TRBV20-1
J: TRBJ2-6
size: -
DNA: TGCAGTGCTAGTCAACCCGGAACAGGGGACGTCCTGACTTTC
CDR3: CSASQPGTGDVLTF

D: TRBD1
V: TRBV7-9
J: TRBJ2-7
size: -
DNA: TGTGCCAGCAGTGAGGACAGGGAGACGCAGTACTTC
CDR3: CASSEDRETQYF

D: -
V: TRBV14
J: TRBJ1-1
size: -
DNA: TGTGCCAGCAGCCAAACTCCGCGCACTGAAGCTTTCTTT
CDR3: CASSQTPRTEAFF

D: -
V: TRBV28
J: TRBJ1-2
size: -
DNA: TGTGCCAGCAGTTTAAGGGCAGAAGCGGGTGGCTACACCTTC
CDR3: CASSLRAEAGGYTF

D: TRBD2
V: TRBV11-2
J: TRBJ2-1
size: -
DNA: TGTGCCAGCAGCTTCGGGCTAGCGGGAGGTTACAATGAGCAGTTCTTC
CDR3: CASSFGLAGGYNEQFF

D: TRBD1
V: TRBV6-5
J: TRBJ2-5
size: -
DNA: TGTGCCAGCAGGAAGGACAGGGCGGAGACCCAGTACTTC
CDR3: CASRKDRAETQYF